Listed here is a single TCR beta chain. Antigen specificity is unknown. Antiretroviral therapy had run roughly three months, about 14 weeks, before follow-up blood collection. All unsorted peripheral T cells were captured because whole blood was used without fractionation. The data belong to a study of HIV-infected patients and healthy controls. Study context: Total CDR3 counts per chain did not differ significantly between patients and controls.

Alpha and beta constant-region primers primed reverse transcription of about 0.5 ug RNA. Separate chain-specific third strand synthesis with multiplexing indices produced the alpha and beta libraries. TCRdb passed the 5' RACE reads through MiXCR, listing each CDR3 protein once. The sample contains several thousand distinct CDR3 sequences, 8.5% to 12% of which appear only once. Study-wide points: Compared with controls, mean Gini indices were significantly raised in HIV-infected repertoires, possibly indicating oligoclonality.

The sequences come from blood, collected during antiretroviral therapy. The source of this sequence is an adult with HIV infection.

CDR3 sequence (DNA): TGCAGCGTGGTACCGCGCGACACTGAAGCTTTCTTT. As protein: CSVVPRDTEAFF. The V call is TRBV29-1, the J call TRBJ1-1; D is unclear. The CDR3 spans 12 residues. Germline V gene lookup returns CDR1 SQVTM and CDR2 ANQGSEA. Trimming stripped 6 bases from V and 3 bases from J, with 11 bases between.